Shown below are 13 T cell receptor beta chains from a single sample sequenced in a study of blood T cell repertoires in COVID-19. Only in-frame clones appear in the TCRdb table, and some are missing; sequencing was by immunoSEQ multiplex PCR. The table records 250,000 to 400,000 clones, roughly 90% of them present only once. The material sequenced was peripheral blood. Receptor source: a woman in her thirties with COVID-19, enrolled during active disease.

The DNA for the CDR3 is TGTGCCAGCAGCCGGACTAGCGGGGGTGAGAATGAGCAGTTCTTC. It encodes CASSRTSGGENEQFF. The chain combines TRBV6-4 with TRBJ2-1, with 13 bases matching TRBD2. The CDR3 covers 15 residues. The germline gives CDR1 MRHNA, CDR2 SNTAGT. The V and J ends lost 6 bases and 7 bases, in that order; junction bases with no gene match: 6.

V gene TRBV28 combines with J gene TRBJ2-7, with 9 bases identical to TRBD2. Germline values: CDR1 MDHEN, CDR2 SYDVKM. This CDR3 is 14 amino acids long. With V trimmed by 5 bases and J by 5 bases, 7 bases remained unmatched. Here the CDR3 reads CASSGGTSPHEQYF. The CDR3 DNA reads TGTGCCAGCAGTGGAGGGACTAGCCCCCACGAGCAGTACTTC.

This sequence joins TRBV15 and TRBJ1-5, with no clear D. Deletions cut 0 bases from V and 4 bases from J, with 13 bases between. Germline V gene lookup returns CDR1 LNHNV and CDR2 YYDKDF (reference sequence). The CDR3 covers 16 residues. The CDR3 loop reads CATSRDQAVSNQPQHF. As DNA, the CDR3 is TGTGCCACCAGCAGAGATCAGGCAGTGAGTAATCAGCCCCAGCATTTT.

V and J are TRBV28 and TRBJ1-2, with 11 bases aligning to TRBD1. The CDR3 spans 15 residues. Unmatched junction bases numbered 3, after V lost 6 bases and J lost 0 bases. The germline gives CDR1 MDHEN, CDR2 SYDVKM. Written as DNA, the CDR3 is TGTGCCAGCAGGGGACAGGGGGGTTCTAACTATGGCTACACCTTC. This encodes CASRGQGGSNYGYTF.

The chain employs TRBV7-2 and TRBJ2-7, with 13 bases matching TRBD2. Trimming took 5 bases from V and 1 from J; bases not matched to a gene: 5. This CDR3 spans 16 amino acids. Germline-derived CDR1 and CDR2 are SGHTA and FQGNSA. CDR3 protein: CASSPGGLAGSYEQYF. CDR3 nucleotides: TGTGCCAGCAGCCCGGGGGGACTAGCGGGGTCCTACGAGCAGTACTTC.

This chain connects TRBV7-2 to TRBJ2-6; the D gene is possibly TRBD2 (7 bases). Germline CDR1 reads SGHTA; CDR2 reads FQGNSA. Trimming removed 5 bases from V and 2 bases from J, with 13 bases in between. The CDR3 has 16 amino acids. Written as DNA, the CDR3 is TGTGCCAGCAGCGTAAGGGGGGGCGCTGGGGCCAACGTCCTGACTTTC. Translated: CASSVRGGAGANVLTF.

The genes are TRBV7-9 and TRBJ2-7; 11 positions agree with TRBD2. The germline V gene has CDR1 SEHNR and CDR2 FQNEAQ (reference sequence). Unmatched junction bases numbered 5, after V lost 2 bases and J lost 5 bases. This CDR3 spans 15 amino acids. Here the CDR3 DNA reads TGTGCCAGCAGCTTATTTAGCGGGAGGGCCCACGAGCAGTACTTC. It yields the protein CASSLFSGRAHEQYF.

The chain employs TRBV19 and TRBJ2-1; 10 bases line up with TRBD2. The CDR3 spans 16 residues. V trimming: 3 bases; J trimming: 8 bases; junction bases outside the gene matches: 10. CDR1 LNHDA and CDR2 SQIVND come from the germline V gene (reference sequence). CDR3 coding DNA: TGTGCCAGTAGTATCGGGTTAGCGGGAGGTGGGGATGAGCAGTTCTTC. It translates to CASSIGLAGGGDEQFF.

The chain couples TRBV5-1 to TRBJ1-2; maybe TRBD1 (5 bases). CDR1 is SGHRS, CDR2 YFSETQ, per germline. V lost 0 bases and J 4 bases, leaving 10 bases between the germline ends. The CDR3 length is 14 residues. CDR3 region: CASSLVQDGYGYTF. CDR3 in DNA: TGCGCCAGCAGCTTGGTACAGGACGGCTATGGCTACACCTTC.

The chain recombines TRBV6-1 with TRBJ2-7; possible D gene TRBD2, 7 bases. This CDR3 has 16 residues. V was shortened by 4 bases and J by 2 bases, with 18 bases between the two germline ends. CDR1 is MNHNS and CDR2 is SASEGT in the germline V gene. CDR3 sequence (DNA): TGTGCCAGCAGTGTTCGGGGGGCTCTAGTAACCTACGAGCAGTACTTC. Protein: CASSVRGALVTYEQYF.

This clone was recorded only once. CDR3 protein: CASSLAVNEQFF. As DNA, the CDR3 is TGCGCCAGCAGCTTGGCAGTAAATGAGCAGTTCTTC. The genes are TRBV5-1 and TRBJ2-1; D is uncertain. Germline V lookup: CDR1 SGHRS, CDR2 YFSETQ. Trimming stripped 0 bases from V and 7 bases from J, with 5 bases between. The CDR3 is 12 residues long.

This clone was counted between two and nine times. The chain employs TRBV6-1 and TRBJ1-5, with a possible D match to TRBD1 (5 bases). Germline V lookup: CDR1 MNHNS, CDR2 SASEGT. The CDR3 consists of 17 residues. Trimming took 3 bases from V and 4 from J, leaving 19 bases between them. CDR3 in DNA: TGTGCCAGCAGTGAGCCGGGGGGACTCTTTAGAAATCAGCCCCAGCATTTT. Translation: CASSEPGGLFRNQPQHF.

The chain is built from TRBV27 and TRBJ2-5; D gene uncertain. V was trimmed by 8 bases and J by 1 base, leaving 14 bases between them. CDR1 is MNHEY and CDR2 is SMNVEV in the germline V gene (reference sequence). CDR3 length equals 14 residues. This CDR3 reads CASALEASQETQYF. DNA of the CDR3: TGTGCCAGCGCCCTCGAGGCATCCCAAGAGACCCAGTACTTC.